This entry is about one T cell receptor (beta chain). Its antigen is not known. This entry belongs to a study of T-cell reconstitution after alpha-beta-depleted transplantation in children. Unique molecular identifiers tagged the TCRbeta library. MiXCR, applied by TCRdb to the PCR reads, yields one record per CDR3 protein. Among some 840,000 distinct CDR3 sequences listed, about 16% were seen once. Study-level findings and limits: At the one-year point after transplant, T-cell counts and TCRbeta diversity were found to come mostly from T cells that had been newly produced. It was surviving recipient T cells and thymic progenitors that gave some patients high TCRbeta diversity at day 60. Two months or so post-transplant, alpha-beta T cells reportedly derived from several hundred expanded graft clones.

The CDR3 extends over 17 amino acids. The germline V and J ends were trimmed by 6 bases and 4 bases, with 22 bases remaining between them. Germline V gene lookup returns CDR1 KGHSH and CDR2 LQKENI. The sequence derives from a male patient under 18 who had a stem cell transplant for acute lymphoblastic leukemia, so the T cells may come from the graft donor. The sample was PBMCs, mostly from graft donor cells, taken 360 days after TCRalphabeta/CD19-depleted stem cell transplant. This chain joins TRBV18 and TRBJ1-3; D unclear. CDR3 sequence: CASSLQTFTQRGNTIYF. The DNA for the CDR3 is TGTGCCAGCTCGCTTCAGACCTTCACCCAGCGGGGAAACACCATATATTTT. Full variable domain (rest looked up from reference TRBV18 and TRBJ1-3): NAGVMQNPRHLVRRRGQEARLRCSPMKGHSHVYWYRQLPEEGLKFMVYLQKENIIDESGMPKERFSAEFPKEGPSILRIQQVVRGDSAAYFCASSLQTFTQRGNTIYFGEGSWLTVV.